Described below is a single TCR beta chain sequence and its context. Its antigen is still unknown. These data belong to a study of T cells in Graves' hyperthyroidism and ophthalmopathy. Study context: The initial diagnosis was the point when peripheral blood was collected, ahead of any treatment. General study findings and limits: Among thyroid clonotypes expanded above 0.001, most also appeared in blood.

RNA transcripts provided the source from which TCR beta CDR3 regions were amplified. The HTBI primer set was used in a first-round RT-PCR of the TCR CDR3. TCRdb independently ran MiXCR on the multiplex PCR reads; one entry per CDR3 protein. The table lists a few hundred thousand distinct CDR3 sequences, about 16% of them singletons, with roughly 33% in the top ten. Exclusion followed for patients with uncontrolled infection, other autoimmune disease, pregnancy or lactation. The sequenced material came from blood. This clonotype originated in a woman aged 25 to 39 with Graves' hyperthyroidism.

CDR3 loop: CASSYSMTSGAKNIQYF. The CDR3 DNA reads as TGTGCCAGCAGTTACTCGATGACTAGCGGAGCCAAAAACATTCAGTACTTC. The chain carries TRBV6-2 or TRBV6-3 and TRBJ2-4; TRBD2 matches 9 bases. The germline gives CDR1 MNHEY, CDR2 SVGEGT. This CDR3 contains 17 residues. Germline trimming cut 0 bases from V and 0 bases from J; bases unmatched to any gene: 3.